This TCR beta chain appears in the sequencing data of a study of CD8 T cells in Susac syndrome. Per the germline V gene, CDR1 is SEHNR and CDR2 is FQNEAQ (reference sequence). V was pared by 5 bases and J by 7 bases, with 8 bases of the junction left unmatched. This CDR3 has 14 residues. CD8+ and CD4+ T cells from blood underwent TCR beta sequencing. The CD8+ and CD4+ T cells were isolated magnetically using a negative isolation approach, whereas the TEMRA cells were enriched by FACS. Random-hexamer reverse transcription was applied to roughly 0.5 to 1 ug RNA. A multiplex approach, immunoSEQ multiplex PCR, amplified TCR beta CDR3 across 54 Vbeta and 13 Jbeta. TCRdb ran MiXCR on the immunoSEQ multiplex PCR reads and lists one entry per CDR3 protein. The sample has about 400,000 distinct CDR3 sequences, approximately 89% seen once.

Sequencing was performed on CD8+ T cells from PBMCs. This receptor was taken from a human donor with multiple sclerosis. V gene TRBV7-9 combines with J gene TRBJ1-1; the match to TRBD1 covers 9 bases. In nucleotides, the CDR3 is TGTGCCAGCAGCCACCCACAGGGGGCTGGTGAAGCTTTCTTT. The encoded protein is CASSHPQGAGEAFF.